These T cell receptor beta chains were read from a single sample in a study of T cell responses to AZD1222 COVID-19 vaccine. Sequencing used immunoSEQ multiplex PCR; TCRdb keeps in-frame clones, though not all of them. The sample has around 180,000 clones, about nine tenths seen once. Specimen: peripheral blood, collected on day 0 of AZD1222 vaccination. The receptors here all came from an adult in good health. Both conserved end residues are part of each CDR3. Fields, in order: clone size, CDR3 length, V gene, D gene, J gene, CDR3 protein, CDR3 DNA. A D gene is named only where the DNA matches it firmly. The size field is filled for only some rows; it gives once, few, many or a size class.

clone_size: once; cdr3_length: 11; v_call: TRBV25-1; d_call: -; j_call: TRBJ1-4; cdr3_aa: CASRFVGKLFF; cdr3_nt: TGTGCCAGCAGGTTTGTTGGAAAACTGTTTTTT
clone_size: -; cdr3_length: 16; v_call: TRBV7-6; d_call: -; j_call: TRBJ2-3; cdr3_aa: CASSPLGLQTTDTQYF; cdr3_nt: TGTGCCAGCAGCCCGTTAGGGCTACAAACCACAGATACGCAGTATTTT
clone_size: -; cdr3_length: 14; v_call: TRBV6-1; d_call: -; j_call: TRBJ2-7; cdr3_aa: CASSEGGSVHEQYF; cdr3_nt: TGTGCCAGCAGTGAAGGAGGGTCGGTCCACGAGCAGTACTTC
clone_size: -; cdr3_length: 15; v_call: TRBV7-3; d_call: TRBD2; j_call: TRBJ2-3; cdr3_aa: CASSFTSGPTDTQYF; cdr3_nt: TGTGCCAGCAGCTTTACTAGCGGCCCCACAGATACGCAGTATTTT
clone_size: -; cdr3_length: 14; v_call: TRBV24-1; d_call: -; j_call: TRBJ2-7; cdr3_aa: CATSLGGAADEQYF; cdr3_nt: TGTGCCACCAGCCTGGGGGGGGCGGCTGACGAGCAGTACTTC
clone_size: -; cdr3_length: 16; v_call: TRBV28; d_call: TRBD1; j_call: TRBJ1-1; cdr3_aa: CASSFLGQGLNTEAFF; cdr3_nt: TGTGCCAGCAGTTTTCTCGGACAGGGCCTGAACACTGAAGCTTTCTTT
clone_size: -; cdr3_length: 14; v_call: TRBV7-9; d_call: -; j_call: TRBJ1-4; cdr3_aa: CASSPDRFNEKLFF; cdr3_nt: TGTGCCAGCAGCCCCGACAGGTTTAATGAAAAACTGTTTTTT
clone_size: -; cdr3_length: 13; v_call: TRBV6-5; d_call: -; j_call: TRBJ1-5; cdr3_aa: CASRKQVNQPQHF; cdr3_nt: TGTGCCAGCAGGAAACAGGTCAATCAGCCCCAGCATTTT
clone_size: -; cdr3_length: 15; v_call: TRBV10-2; d_call: -; j_call: TRBJ1-2; cdr3_aa: CASSDPGQFNYGYTF; cdr3_nt: TGCGCCAGCAGTGACCCCGGACAGTTTAACTATGGCTACACCTTC
clone_size: once; cdr3_length: 18; v_call: TRBV4-1; d_call: TRBD2; j_call: TRBJ2-3; cdr3_aa: CASSQGGSGGSATDTQYF; cdr3_nt: TGCGCCAGCAGCCAGGGCGGGTCCGGGGGGTCCGCCACAGATACGCAGTATTTT
clone_size: -; cdr3_length: 14; v_call: TRBV5-4; d_call: -; j_call: TRBJ1-1; cdr3_aa: CASSPPGRQPEAFF; cdr3_nt: TGTGCCAGCAGCCCCCCCGGACGGCAGCCTGAAGCTTTCTTT
clone_size: -; cdr3_length: 14; v_call: TRBV7-9; d_call: -; j_call: TRBJ2-7; cdr3_aa: CASSLVGGGNEQYF; cdr3_nt: TGTGCCAGCAGCTTAGTAGGAGGAGGAAACGAGCAGTACTTC
clone_size: -; cdr3_length: 16; v_call: TRBV7-6; d_call: TRBD2; j_call: TRBJ2-3; cdr3_aa: CASSLLAGGSTDTQYF; cdr3_nt: TGTGCCAGCAGCTTACTAGCGGGGGGATCCACAGATACGCAGTATTTT
clone_size: -; cdr3_length: 13; v_call: TRBV23-1; d_call: -; j_call: TRBJ2-7; cdr3_aa: CASSQRPLGEQYF; cdr3_nt: TGCGCCAGCAGTCAACGCCCATTGGGGGAGCAGTACTTC
clone_size: few; cdr3_length: 16; v_call: TRBV7-9; d_call: TRBD1; j_call: TRBJ2-5; cdr3_aa: CASSSTSNRGTETQYF; cdr3_nt: TGTGCCAGCAGCTCAACGTCGAACAGGGGGACGGAGACCCAGTACTTC
clone_size: -; cdr3_length: 16; v_call: TRBV7-2; d_call: TRBD2; j_call: TRBJ2-7; cdr3_aa: CASSLVFSGGRYEQYF; cdr3_nt: TGTGCCAGCAGCTTAGTTTTTAGCGGGGGCCGGTACGAGCAGTACTTC
clone_size: -; cdr3_length: 15; v_call: TRBV9; d_call: -; j_call: TRBJ2-5; cdr3_aa: CASSPPGTAQETQYF; cdr3_nt: TGTGCCAGCAGCCCCCCCGGGACGGCTCAAGAGACCCAGTACTTC
clone_size: -; cdr3_length: 14; v_call: TRBV5-1; d_call: TRBD1; j_call: TRBJ1-2; cdr3_aa: CASTPTGGTSGYTF; cdr3_nt: TGCGCCAGCACTCCGACAGGGGGAACCTCGGGCTACACCTTC
clone_size: -; cdr3_length: 17; v_call: TRBV5-6; d_call: TRBD1; j_call: TRBJ1-2; cdr3_aa: CASSSGGGQGPNYGYTF; cdr3_nt: TGTGCCAGCAGCTCGGGGGGAGGACAGGGGCCTAACTATGGCTACACCTTC
clone_size: -; cdr3_length: 13; v_call: TRBV5-6; d_call: -; j_call: TRBJ2-3; cdr3_aa: CASSLAGTDTQYF; cdr3_nt: TGTGCCAGCAGCTTGGCAGGCACAGATACGCAGTATTTT
clone_size: -; cdr3_length: 13; v_call: TRBV18; d_call: TRBD1; j_call: TRBJ2-7; cdr3_aa: CASSPGQGTEQYF; cdr3_nt: TGTGCCAGCTCACCGGGACAGGGCACCGAGCAGTACTTC
clone_size: -; cdr3_length: 15; v_call: TRBV2; d_call: TRBD2; j_call: TRBJ2-7; cdr3_aa: CASSGLAGKSYEQYF; cdr3_nt: TGTGCCAGCAGTGGACTAGCGGGGAAAAGCTACGAGCAGTACTTC
clone_size: -; cdr3_length: 17; v_call: TRBV18; d_call: TRBD1; j_call: TRBJ1-1; cdr3_aa: CASSLNRGQGSITEAFF; cdr3_nt: TGTGCCAGCTCACTCAATCGCGGACAGGGAAGCATCACTGAAGCTTTCTTT
clone_size: -; cdr3_length: 18; v_call: TRBV28; d_call: -; j_call: TRBJ2-2; cdr3_aa: CASSFYSPGLINTGELFF; cdr3_nt: TGTGCCAGCAGTTTTTATTCCCCGGGACTTATTAACACCGGGGAGCTGTTTTTT
clone_size: -; cdr3_length: 15; v_call: TRBV2; d_call: TRBD1; j_call: TRBJ1-2; cdr3_aa: CASTDRDRGNYGYTF; cdr3_nt: TGTGCCAGCACCGACAGGGACAGGGGGAACTATGGCTACACCTTC